This is a list of T cell receptor beta chains from one sample in a study of control samples from healthy donors and cancer patients. The protocol was immunoSEQ multiplex PCR, while the TCRdb copy is restricted to in-frame clones and leaves out a portion. Here the sample spans more than 90,000 clones, roughly 91% being singletons. The sequencing sample was made of blood. These receptors came from a man aged 25 to 40 in good health. Both conserved end residues are trimmed from each CDR3.

CDR3,V
ASSLTGYYGYT,TRBV5-4
ASSQVPSTGELF,TRBV4-3
ASSLEAGRGRVNTEAF,TRBV5-6
ATSDYVLVGVRGQTDTEAF,TRBV24-1
ASSQDLREGEQF,TRBV3-1/TRBV3-2
ASSLSGPNQPQH,TRBV5-1
ASSRGRRSNEKLF,TRBV6-5
AISDHSGGTRGTDTQY,TRBV10-3
ASSEWRSSNQPQH,TRBV6-1
ASSIDLGLGAETQY,TRBV19
ASSFRGLNTEAF,TRBV7-2
ASSLALAGGPEETQY,TRBV7-9
ASSLSGQVTGELF,TRBV7-2
ASSQRWNRDRGQRSYGYT,TRBV3-1/TRBV3-2
ASSPSSADSYNSPLH,TRBV18
ASSQGMVAGVAKNIQY,TRBV4-1
ASSLIPSGGYEQY,TRBV5-6
ASSKAGTGPFSSGNTIY,TRBV21-1
ASSQGLAGGGDTQY,TRBV3-1/TRBV3-2
ASSLGQGEGYT,TRBV12-3/TRBV12-4
ATAGTSSVGELF,TRBV24-1
ASGQGARTGELF,TRBV19
ASSEGGSTDTQY,TRBV6-4
ASSPGTSGILGTDTQY,TRBV11-3
VRSLDRTNTGELF,TRBV7-5
AWSRTGGGLGGELF,TRBV30
ASSRGVAGLNEQF,TRBV4-2
ASRPTRAGRIGTEAF,TRBV5-1